This T cell receptor (beta chain) was documented in a study of T cells in Graves' hyperthyroidism and ophthalmopathy (dated by TCRdb to the late 2010s). General notes on the study: Peripheral blood was collected at initial diagnosis, before any treatment. A discovery cohort of around 100 patients, 43 with Graves' ophthalmopathy and about 58 with stable Graves' hyperthyroidism, was used to find distinguishing TCR V-J signatures. Prospective prediction of ophthalmopathy was tested in an independent validation cohort of 18 to 20 hyperthyroidism patients and 15 to 17 patients who later progressed to ophthalmopathy. The roughly 99 discovery patients were divided at random into training and test sets in a 7:3 ratio. Thyroid tissue and blood T-cell repertoires from more than 5 Graves' hyperthyroidism patients were also compared in the study. After sampling, hyperthyroidism patients received methimazole starting at 30 mg daily, and ophthalmopathy patients received high-dose intravenous methylprednisolone. According to the paper, TCR Vbeta CDR3 sequencing was carried out on some 140 peripheral blood samples, which came from approximately 41 ophthalmopathy, fewer than 80 hyperthyroidism and approximately 17 progressor patients.

Overall study outcomes, separate from this receptor: Sample size was not statistically predetermined, and investigators were not blinded to group allocation. In validation, the model predicted progression to ophthalmopathy a median of approximately 6.3 months before onset, with roughly 71% sensitivity and 72.22% specificity. Ophthalmopathy was separated from stable hyperthyroidism by a 13 V-J signature model, with roughly 88% sensitivity and approximately 81% specificity obtained in cross-validation and 80%/75% obtained in testing. Most expanded thyroid clonotypes (frequency above 0.001) were also found in blood, which suggests that blood repertoires may mirror thyroid immune responses.

A few counts support this clonotype. It has no known antigen specificity. No base quality values were provided; no much bigger clone lies one nucleotide off. The germline V gene (reference sequence) supplies CDR1 GTSNPN and CDR2 SVGIG. The CDR3 measures 14 amino acids from cysteine to phenylalanine. This entry keeps only the CDR3 DNA: 42 bases, framed from base 1. V ends up 2 bases short and J 6 bases short, with an unmatched junction base count of 5. Stable Graves' hyperthyroidism was defined as no progression to ophthalmopathy during 18 months of follow-up. Hyperthyroidism patients were newly diagnosed, with disease duration under 2 months, and aged 18 to 65 years. Any patient with an uncontrolled infection, another autoimmune disease, pregnancy or lactation was excluded. Clinical symptoms, serum thyroxine and TRAb, thyroid ultrasound, and orbital computed tomography formed the basis for the diagnoses. PBMCs were separated from approximately 10 ml of fresh peripheral blood using Ficoll-Paque density gradient centrifugation. Total RNA was extracted with Trizol reagent, and quality was checked on an Agilent 2100 Bioanalyzer.

Amplification of TCR beta CDR3 regions was carried out from RNA transcripts. A first-round RT-PCR of the TCR CDR3 used the HTBI primer set with the Qiagen OneStep RT-PCR kit. Libraries were constructed in a second round of multiplex PCR, after which size selection and purification were performed. Libraries were sequenced paired-end with 100 bp reads on an Illumina HiSeq2000. Per the original workflow: Raw data were processed with SOAPnuke, discarding reads with adapters, uncalled bases, mean Phred below 15, or no exact constant-primer or identifier match. COPE v1.2.5 was used to merge the high-quality paired reads, and each unique nucleotide sequence was defined as a clonotype. MiTCR v1.1 was used to align the clonotypes against IMGT TRBV, TRBD and TRBJ reference segments. Only V-J combinations with frequency above 0.0001, covering roughly 99% of repertoires, were analysed. The TCS score was defined as F50 (clonal expansion) divided by E x V (chaos), with BLOSUM62-based TCRdist calculated between CDR3 peptides within each V-J. Welch's t-statistics and random forest reduced 514 V-J features to around 14, which were used in a naive Bayes classifier (R e1071). Through fastp at Q25 and MiXCR, TCRdb rebuilt clones from the public reads, retaining in-frame beta chains. Rows with a matching CDR3 protein are joined into one entry that keeps the most common DNA and genes. In this record, the V and J calls reflect TCRdb's handling and not the investigators' own analysis. The sample yields approximately 520,000 distinct CDR3 sequences; about 20% were counted once. Clones ranked in the top ten supply approximately 25% of the sample.

The rearranged chain carries TRBV30 and TRBJ1-5; TRBD1 matches 9 bases in the middle. The sequenced material came from blood. The receptor's source is a young man with Graves' hyperthyroidism. The CDR3: CAWSPGQGAQPQHF. The DNA reads TGTGCCTGGAGTCCGGGACAGGGAGCTCAGCCCCAGCATTTT. Reference TRBV30 and TRBJ1-5 proteins supply the regions before and after the CDR3; the full variable domain is: SQTIHQWPATLVQPVGSPLSLECTVEGTSNPNLYWYRQAAGRGLQLLFYSVGIGQISSEVPQNLSASRPQDRQFILSSKKLLLSDSGFYLCAWSPGQGAQPQHFGDGTRLSIL.